What follows are 25 T cell receptor beta chains derived from one specimen sequenced in a study of blood T cell repertoires in COVID-19. Method: immunoSEQ multiplex PCR; TCRdb's copy keeps in-frame clones and lacks some. The sample shows approximately 300,000 clones, around 88% of them seen only once. The specimen was peripheral blood. These receptors came from a woman between 45 and 60 years old with acute or convalescent COVID-19.

The rearrangement joins TRBV12-3 or TRBV12-4 to TRBJ1-1; 10 nucleotides line up with TRBD1. J was trimmed by 10 bases and V by 8 bases; bases with no gene match: 10. CDR3 length: 13 amino acids. The CDR3 bases are TGTGCCAGCGGATGGGGACAGGGGTTCGCAGCTTTCTTT. It yields the protein CASGWGQGFAAFF.

This chain connects TRBV3-1 (or the pseudogene TRBV3-2) to TRBJ1-6, with TRBD1 as a possible D gene (6 bases). The CDR3 has 12 residues. Trimming removed 10 bases at V and 6 bases at J, with 10 bases between. Germline lookup yields CDR1 LGHDT and CDR2 YNNKEL (reference sequence). The CDR3 region is CATSGVNSPLHF. DNA for the CDR3: TGTGCCACCTCAGGGGTTAATTCACCCCTCCACTTT.

The V call is TRBV2, the J call TRBJ1-5; TRBD1 agrees at 9 bases. The junction had 4 bases not matched to a gene; V was cut back by 8 bases and J by 5 bases. The CDR3 consists of 13 residues. Germline V gene sequence: CDR1 SNHLY, CDR2 FYNNEI. The CDR3 region is CASCRDRDQPQHF. DNA for the CDR3: TGTGCCAGCTGCCGGGACAGGGATCAGCCCCAGCATTTT.

This clone has just one count. Other DNA sequences in the sample encode the same CDR3. The chain uses TRBV9 and TRBJ2-1; D is perhaps TRBD2 (5 bases). Germline values: CDR1 SGDLS, CDR2 YYNGEE. This CDR3 is built from 15 residues. The germline V and J ends were trimmed by 0 bases and 4 bases, with 11 bases remaining between them. The CDR3 is CASSVGLAGYNEQFF. In DNA form, the CDR3 reads TGTGCCAGCAGCGTAGGTCTAGCCGGATACAATGAGCAGTTCTTC. Together with reference TRBV9 and TRBJ2-1, the CDR3 gives the full variable domain: DSGVTQTPKHLITATGQRVTLRCSPRSGDLSVYWYQQSLDQGLQFLIQYYNGEERAKGNILERFSAQQFPDLHSELNLSSLELGDSALYFCASSVGLAGYNEQFFGPGTRLTVL.

CDR3: CASSLGLLATGELFF. The CDR3 region has the DNA TGTGCCAGCAGCTTAGGTTTACTAGCGACCGGGGAGCTGTTTTTT. The gene calls are TRBV11-2 and TRBJ2-2, with TRBD2 identical over 7 bases. Losses at the gene ends were 1 base for V and 5 bases for J; bases not matched to a gene: 4. CDR1 is SGHAT and CDR2 is FQNNGV in the germline V gene. The CDR3 runs to 15 residues. Combining the CDR3 with reference TRBV11-2 and TRBJ2-2 gives the whole variable domain EAGVAQSPRYKIIEKRQSVAFWCNPISGHATLYWYQQILGQGPKLLIQFQNNGVVDDSQLPKDRFSAERLKGVDSTLKIQPAKLEDSAVYLCASSLGLLATGELFFGEGSRLTVL.

The V gene is TRBV14, the J gene TRBJ1-4; possible D gene TRBD1, 6 bases. The germline V gene has CDR1 SGHDN and CDR2 FVKESK. Trimming removed 0 bases from V and 5 bases from J, with 10 bases in between. The CDR3 totals 15 residues. The CDR3 loop is CASSQDGTSNEKLFF. CDR3 in DNA: TGTGCCAGCAGCCAAGATGGGACAAGCAATGAAAAACTGTTTTTT. Based on the CDR3 plus reference TRBV14 and TRBJ1-4, the full variable domain is EAGVTQFPSHSVIEKGQTVTLRCDPISGHDNLYWYRRVMGKEIKFLLHFVKESKQDESGMPNNRFLAERTGGTYSTLKVQPAELEDSGVYFCASSQDGTSNEKLFFGSGTQLSVL.

J is TRBJ2-1 and V is TRBV6-5, with TRBD2 matching over 7 bases. The CDR3 loop spans 15 amino acids. Germline CDR1 is MNHEY and CDR2 is SVGAGI. V lost 6 bases to trimming and J lost 0 bases; unmatched junction nucleotides: 5. The CDR3 loop is CASSSSGYSYNEQFF. The CDR3 DNA reads as TGTGCCAGCAGCAGTAGCGGGTACTCCTACAATGAGCAGTTCTTC.

The chain links TRBV4-1 to TRBJ2-3; tentatively, D is TRBD2 (7 bases). The CDR3 runs 16 residues. In germline, CDR1 is MGHRA, CDR2 YSYEKL. V was cut by 1 base and J by 4 bases, with 15 bases left in between. In DNA form, the CDR3 reads TGCGCCAGCAGCCAAGTTGGGGGGGGGCGCGCAGATACGCAGTATTTT. Its translation is CASSQVGGGRADTQYF.

V usage is TRBV5-1 and J usage is TRBJ1-2; no firm D call. The CDR3 extends over 16 amino acids. Germline V gene data show CDR1 as SGHRS and CDR2 as YFSETQ. With 1 base removed from V and 2 bases from J, the gap between germline ends came to 15 bases. The DNA of the CDR3 is TGCGCCAGCAGCTTGTACAGCCCACCGGGGAACTATGGCTACACCTTC. Amino acid sequence: CASSLYSPPGNYGYTF.

This chain uses TRBV15 with TRBJ2-1; D perhaps matches TRBD1 (5 bases). The CDR3 extends over 16 amino acids. With 0 bases removed from V and 3 bases from J, the gap between germline ends came to 12 bases. Germline CDR1 and CDR2: LNHNV and YYDKDF (reference sequence). CDR3 DNA sequence: TGTGCCACCAGCAGAGAAACAGGTGGTGGCTACAATGAGCAGTTCTTC. It codes for CATSRETGGGYNEQFF. The full variable domain, with the rest looked up from reference TRBV15 and TRBJ2-1, is DAMVIQNPRYQVTQFGKPVTLSCSQTLNHNVMYWYQQKSSQAPKLLFHYYDKDFNNEADTPDNFQSRRPNTSFCFLDIRSPGLGDTAMYLCATSRETGGGYNEQFFGPGTRLTVL.

The rearrangement uses TRBV7-9 and TRBJ1-4; 7 bases line up with TRBD1. The CDR3 contains 16 residues. CDR1 and CDR2 from the germline V gene are SEHNR and FQNEAQ (reference sequence). V shed 1 base and J 3 bases; nucleotides not matched to a gene: 5. The CDR3 loop reads CASSLVRGTANEKLFF. As DNA, the CDR3 is TGTGCCAGCAGCTTAGTCCGGGGGACAGCTAATGAAAAACTGTTTTTT.

This clone has a handful of counts. The V call is TRBV2, the J call TRBJ1-5; D not certain. V was clipped by 0 bases and J by 6 bases, with 9 bases between them. Germline V gives CDR1 SNHLY, CDR2 FYNNEI. This CDR3 spans 14 amino acids. CDR3 protein: CASSEARESQPQHF. In DNA form, the CDR3 reads TGTGCCAGCAGTGAAGCCCGGGAGAGTCAGCCCCAGCATTTT. The entire variable domain, with the rest obtained from reference TRBV2 and TRBJ1-5, is as follows: EPEVTQTPSHQVTQMGQEVILRCVPISNHLYFYWYRQILGQKVEFLVSFYNNEISEKSEIFDDQFSVERPDGSNFTLKIRSTKLEDSAMYFCASSEARESQPQHFGDGTRLSIL.

This chain uses TRBV4-1 with TRBJ1-1; D unresolved. The germline V gene has CDR1 MGHRA and CDR2 YSYEKL. CDR3 size: 14 residues. Trimming cost V 4 bases and J 6 bases, with 15 bases left between them. The CDR3 here is CASSPPLGGAEAFF. The CDR3 nucleotides are TGCGCCAGCAGCCCCCCCCTTGGCGGGGCTGAAGCTTTCTTT.

The chain joins TRBV6-4 to TRBJ2-3; D possibly corresponds to TRBD1 (5 bases). The CDR3 has 13 amino acids. Germline V gene lookup returns CDR1 MRHNA and CDR2 SNTAGT. The V gene lost 3 bases and the J gene lost 3 bases, with 7 bases spanning the gap. In DNA form, the CDR3 reads TGTGCCAGCAGTGAGGCAGGGACAGATACGCAGTATTTT. It yields the protein CASSEAGTDTQYF.

The chain carries TRBV30 and TRBJ2-2, with 7 bases aligning to TRBD1. The CDR3 consists of 16 residues. With 0 bases clipped from V and 4 bases from J, the junction kept 8 bases outside the gene matches. Germline V CDR1 and CDR2: GTSNPN, SVGIG (reference sequence). CDR3 in DNA: TGTGCCTGGAGTGTATTTAGGGGGCGCGGCACCGGGGAGCTGTTTTTT. Translating it yields CAWSVFRGRGTGELFF.

This chain joins TRBV15 and TRBJ1-5; D is ambiguous. V was shortened by 0 bases and J by 0 bases, with 21 bases between the two germline ends. CDR1 and CDR2 from the germline V gene are LNHNV and YYDKDF (reference sequence). The CDR3 is 20 amino acids. The CDR3 DNA reads as TGTGCCACCAGCAGAGATTTAACCCAGGCCAGCCGAAATAGCAATCAGCCCCAGCATTTT. Translating it yields CATSRDLTQASRNSNQPQHF. Supplemented by reference TRBV15 and TRBJ1-5, the full variable domain reads DAMVIQNPRYQVTQFGKPVTLSCSQTLNHNVMYWYQQKSSQAPKLLFHYYDKDFNNEADTPDNFQSRRPNTSFCFLDIRSPGLGDTAMYLCATSRDLTQASRNSNQPQHFGDGTRLSIL.

There are a few counts of this clone. V usage is TRBV29-1 and J usage is TRBJ1-2, with D maybe TRBD1 (5 bases). The CDR3 covers 13 residues. Trimming left V 6 bases short and J 4 bases short, with 15 bases between. Germline-derived CDR1 and CDR2 are SQVTM and ANQGSEA. CDR3 amino acids: CSVVGGAGYGYTF. DNA of the CDR3: TGCAGCGTCGTCGGCGGGGCGGGCTATGGCTACACCTTC.

The chain is built from TRBV6-6 and TRBJ1-5; a possible D gene is TRBD1 (5 bases). This CDR3 comprises 14 residues. The V gene's germline CDR1 is MNHNY and CDR2 SVGAGI (reference sequence). V was trimmed by 11 bases and J by 4 bases, leaving 18 bases between them. As DNA, the CDR3 is TGTGCCCATTCGTTCAGGGCGGGAAATCAGCCCCAGCATTTT. It specifies CAHSFRAGNQPQHF.

This clone has a single count. The chain carries TRBV7-2 and TRBJ2-6, with D possibly being TRBD2 (6 bases). CDR3 size: 14 residues. Trimming took 8 bases from V and 4 from J, leaving 12 bases between them. Germline V gene sequence: CDR1 SGHTA, CDR2 FQGNSA. CDR3 protein: CASPGGKGANVLTF. DNA of the CDR3: TGTGCCAGCCCCGGGGGTAAAGGGGCCAACGTCCTGACTTTC.

The V call is TRBV6-1, the J call TRBJ1-4, with D possibly matching TRBD1 (5 bases). The CDR3 has 16 residues. The V gene lost 2 bases and the J gene lost 6 bases, with 16 bases spanning the gap. The germline gives CDR1 MNHNS, CDR2 SASEGT. In DNA form, the CDR3 reads TGTGCCAGCAGTGAAATCTGGGGGGTCGGGGATGAAAAACTGTTTTTT. Protein product: CASSEIWGVGDEKLFF.

The chain links TRBV30 to TRBJ2-1, with a possible D match to TRBD1 (6 bases). Germline-derived CDR1 and CDR2 are GTSNPN and SVGIG (reference sequence). The CDR3 contains 13 residues. Trimming shortened V by 1 base and J by 6 bases, and 10 bases separated the two germline ends. The CDR3 region is CAWSDRTANEQFF. CDR3 in DNA: TGTGCCTGGAGTGATCGGACAGCCAATGAGCAGTTCTTC.

This clone has just one count. The chain has TRBV3-1 (or the pseudogene TRBV3-2) and TRBJ2-1; TRBD2 matches at 7 bases. The length of the CDR3 is 12 residues. V was clipped by 10 bases and J by 4 bases; unmatched bases: 4. Germline values: CDR1 LGHDT, CDR2 YNNKEL (reference sequence). The CDR3 region has the DNA TGTGCCACCACGGGGGGATACAATGAGCAGTTCTTC. Residues: CATTGGYNEQFF.

The chain employs TRBV30 and TRBJ2-4; a possible D gene is TRBD2 (6 bases). Germline-derived CDR1 and CDR2 are GTSNPN and SVGIG (reference sequence). The CDR3 sequence is 17 residues long. With 0 bases removed from V and 0 bases from J, the gap between germline ends came to 15 bases. CDR3 residues: CAWSVRFQGLAKNIQYF. The CDR3 nucleotides read TGTGCCTGGAGTGTACGCTTCCAGGGACTAGCCAAAAACATTCAGTACTTC.

This clone was picked up a small number of times. This chain links TRBV19 with TRBJ1-1; D is uncertain. Per the germline V gene, CDR1 is LNHDA and CDR2 is SQIVND (reference sequence). The CDR3 contains 13 residues. V was cut by 1 base and J by 5 bases, with 8 bases left in between. The CDR3 sequence is CASSIGWRTEAFF. CDR3 sequence (DNA): TGTGCCAGTAGTATAGGTTGGCGGACTGAAGCTTTCTTT.

The chain carries TRBV30 and TRBJ2-7; 7 nucleotides match TRBD1. The V segment lost 0 bases and the J segment 6 bases; nucleotides outside the gene matches: 8. This CDR3 has 14 amino acids. The germline V gene encodes CDR1 GTSNPN and CDR2 SVGIG (reference sequence). The CDR3 region is CAWSVPGGYIEQYF. As DNA, the CDR3 is TGTGCCTGGAGTGTACCAGGGGGATATATCGAGCAGTACTTC.